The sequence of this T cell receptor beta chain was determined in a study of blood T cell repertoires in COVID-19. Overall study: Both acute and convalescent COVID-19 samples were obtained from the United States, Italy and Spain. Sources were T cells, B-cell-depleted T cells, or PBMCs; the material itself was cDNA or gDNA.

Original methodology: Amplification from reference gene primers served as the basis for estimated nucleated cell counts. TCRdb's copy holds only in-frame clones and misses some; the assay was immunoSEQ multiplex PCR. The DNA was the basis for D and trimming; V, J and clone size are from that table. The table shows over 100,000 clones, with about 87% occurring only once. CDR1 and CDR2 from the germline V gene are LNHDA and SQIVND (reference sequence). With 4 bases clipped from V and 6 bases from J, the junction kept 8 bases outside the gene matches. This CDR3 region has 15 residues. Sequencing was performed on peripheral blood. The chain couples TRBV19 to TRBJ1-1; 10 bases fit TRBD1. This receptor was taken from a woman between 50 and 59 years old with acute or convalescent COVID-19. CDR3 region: CASSTDRGREAEAFF. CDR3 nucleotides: TGTGCCAGTAGTACTGACAGGGGGCGAGAAGCTGAAGCTTTCTTT.